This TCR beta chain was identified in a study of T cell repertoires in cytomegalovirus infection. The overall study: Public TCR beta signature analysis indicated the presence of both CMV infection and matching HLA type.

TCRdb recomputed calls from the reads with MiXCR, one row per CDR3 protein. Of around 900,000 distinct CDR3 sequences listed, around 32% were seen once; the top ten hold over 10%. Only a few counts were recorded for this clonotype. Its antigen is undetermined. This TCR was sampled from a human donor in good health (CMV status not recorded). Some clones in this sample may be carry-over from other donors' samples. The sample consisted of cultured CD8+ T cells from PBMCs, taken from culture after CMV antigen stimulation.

CDR3 bases: TGTGCCAGTAGCAGGGACTCTTATACCGAGAATGAGCAGTTCTTC. It specifies CASSRDSYTENEQFF. This chain joins TRBV19 and TRBJ2-1; D is possibly TRBD2 (6 bases). The germline CDR1 and CDR2 sequences are LNHDA and SQIVND (reference sequence). This CDR3 is built from 15 residues. Trimming pared 6 bases from V and 7 bases from J, leaving 19 bases between.